The T cell receptor (beta chain) under discussion was sequenced for a study of blood T cell repertoires in COVID-19. Whole-study context: The United States, Italy and Spain supplied acute and convalescent COVID-19 samples. Sources were T cells, B-cell-depleted T cells, or PBMCs; the material itself was cDNA or gDNA.

Here immunoSEQ multiplex PCR was the method, and the copy in TCRdb shows in-frame clones only, minus some. Altogether tens of thousands of clones are present, 83% being singletons, with the ten largest covering less than 8%. Seattle's cohort entered during active infection and was followed longitudinally. V was pared by 1 base and J by 2 bases, with 9 bases between. The germline V gene has CDR1 MGHRA and CDR2 YSYEKL. The CDR3 is 15 amino acids. The chain links TRBV4-1 to TRBJ1-3; the D gene is possibly TRBD1 (5 bases). The source is a man aged 30 to 39 with COVID-19, enrolled during active disease. Material for sequencing was peripheral blood. The CDR3 here is CASSQGPTAGNTIYF. The CDR3 DNA follows: TGCGCCAGCAGCCAAGGCCCGACAGCTGGAAACACCATATATTTT.